Given below is one T cell receptor beta chain in context. Germline V gene lookup returns CDR1 MNHEY and CDR2 SVGAGI. With 5 bases removed from V and 7 bases from J, the gap between germline ends came to 21 bases. The CDR3 extends over 16 amino acids. These data come from a study of blood T cells in healthy people across ages. The second PCR ran roughly 7 to 12 cycles with a sample-barcoded 5' primer and J-beta primers. TCRdb used MiXCR to reprocess the 5' RACE reads, holding one entry per CDR3 protein. The table lists approximately 690,000 distinct CDR3 sequences, under 70% of them singletons, with over 30% in the top ten.

The sequence was collected from a man aged 60 to 69 in good health. J is TRBJ1-5 and V is TRBV6-5; a possible D gene is TRBD1 (6 bases). Sequencing used blood. The chain's CDR3 is CASSPRMGAGKQPQHF. For the CDR3, the DNA is TGTGCCAGCAGTCCCCGTATGGGGGCAGGGAAACAGCCCCAGCATTTT.